The 17 T cell receptor beta chains reported below all come from one sample, sequenced in a study of blood T cell repertoires in COVID-19. Using immunoSEQ multiplex PCR, the repertoire was profiled, and TCRdb retains in-frame clones only, with some absent. The table has about 230,000 clones, roughly four fifths seen once; the top ten hold less than 8%. Sequencing was done on a sample of peripheral blood. The origin of the receptors is a woman aged 50 to 60 with acute or convalescent COVID-19.

The chain employs TRBV18 and TRBJ1-6; D not resolved. V was trimmed by 5 bases and J by 7 bases, leaving 12 bases between them. CDR1 is KGHSH, CDR2 LQKENI, per germline. The CDR3 covers 14 residues. The CDR3 nucleotides read TGTGCCAGCTCATTCGAACTTAGAAATTCACCCCTCCACTTT. Encoded protein: CASSFELRNSPLHF.

V and J are TRBV7-9 and TRBJ2-3; D is possibly TRBD2 (5 bases). The V end was cut by 1 base, the J end by 2 bases, with 19 bases between. From germline, CDR1 is SEHNR and CDR2 FQNEAQ (reference sequence). CDR3 size: 18 residues. CDR3 protein: CASSLEGGQPQFTDTQYF. The CDR3 coding sequence is TGTGCCAGCAGCTTAGAAGGCGGGCAGCCGCAATTCACAGATACGCAGTATTTT.

The V and J genes are TRBV21-1 and TRBJ2-1; the table's D call, TRBD1, has no DNA check behind it. TRBV21-1 is noted as a pseudogene. CDR3 length: 13 amino acids. The chain's CDR3 is CASSKGRGDEQFF. The CDR3 DNA follows: TGTGCCAGCAGCAAAGGAAGGGGCGATGAGCAGTTCTTC.

For the CDR3, the DNA is TGCGCCAGCAGCACAGGGACAGGGGTCCGTTCACCCCTCCACTTT. This gives the protein CASSTGTGVRSPLHF. The V gene is TRBV5-1, the J gene TRBJ1-6; 10 positions match TRBD1. The CDR3 extends over 15 amino acids. The V segment lost 4 bases and the J segment 9 bases; nucleotides outside the gene matches: 7. Germline V gives CDR1 SGHRS, CDR2 YFSETQ.

This clone came up a few times. The rearrangement links TRBV27 to TRBJ2-1; tentatively, D is TRBD1 (6 bases). CDR3 length equals 16 residues. The germline V and J ends were trimmed by 6 bases and 1 base, with 16 bases remaining between them. Germline-derived CDR1 and CDR2 are MNHEY and SMNVEV (reference sequence). The CDR3: CASRPRQDQSYNEQFF. Here the CDR3 DNA reads TGTGCCAGCAGGCCAAGACAGGACCAATCCTACAATGAGCAGTTCTTC.

The V gene is TRBV14, the J gene TRBJ1-2; 8 nucleotides line up with TRBD1. V lost 4 bases to trimming and J lost 5 bases; unmatched junction nucleotides: 12. CDR3 size: 16 residues. Germline V gene lookup returns CDR1 SGHDN and CDR2 FVKESK. The DNA for the CDR3 is TGTGCCAGCAGCCCCCTAACCGGGGACAGGAGATATGGCTACACCTTC. Protein product: CASSPLTGDRRYGYTF.

The rearrangement uses TRBV12-3 or TRBV12-4 and TRBJ2-5, with D tentatively TRBD2 (6 bases). Trimming pared 2 bases from V and 5 bases from J, leaving 9 bases between. CDR3 length: 13 amino acids. The CDR3: CASSLKGGETQYF. CDR3 nucleotides: TGTGCCAGCAGTTTAAAAGGAGGGGAGACCCAGTACTTC.

The count of this clone is one. V is TRBV20-1 and J is TRBJ2-1; 10 bases fit TRBD1. V shed 3 bases and J 4 bases; nucleotides not matched to a gene: 6. Germline V gene lookup returns CDR1 DFQATT and CDR2 SNEGSKA (reference sequence). CDR3 length equals 15 residues. DNA for the CDR3: TGCAGTGCTAGTCCCCGGGACAGGGGTTACAATGAGCAGTTCTTC. Translating gives CSASPRDRGYNEQFF.

The CDR3 loop is CASSQGQAYSGNTIYF. CDR3 DNA sequence: TGCGCCAGCAGCCAAGGACAGGCCTACTCTGGAAACACCATATATTTT. V usage is TRBV4-1 and J usage is TRBJ1-3; D is possibly TRBD1 (6 bases). CDR3 length: 16 amino acids. Germline CDR1 and CDR2: MGHRA and YSYEKL. V was clipped by 1 base and J by 0 bases, with 10 bases between them.

The gene calls are TRBV6-2 or TRBV6-3 and TRBJ2-1; 13 bases line up with TRBD2. This CDR3 is built from 16 residues. Trimming cost V 0 bases and J 7 bases; bases outside gene matches: 3. Germline CDR1 MNHEY, CDR2 SVGEGT. The CDR3 DNA reads as TGTGCCAGCAGTTACTCAGGGACTAGCGGGATTAATGAGCAGTTCTTC. This codes for CASSYSGTSGINEQFF.

The V gene is TRBV28, the J gene TRBJ2-7, with D perhaps matching TRBD1 (5 bases). V shed 3 bases and J shed 2 bases, with 8 bases lying between them. The germline gives CDR1 MDHEN, CDR2 SYDVKM. The CDR3 sequence is 13 residues long. The CDR3 nucleotides read TGTGCCAGCAGTTTTACAGGACCCTACGAGCAGTACTTC. This sequence encodes CASSFTGPYEQYF.

The chain joins TRBV7-2 to TRBJ2-1; TRBD1 is a possible D gene (6 bases). The CDR3 length is 15 residues. V was pared by 1 base and J by 5 bases, with 12 bases between. Germline V lookup: CDR1 SGHTA, CDR2 FQGNSA. CDR3 bases: TGTGCCAGCAGCTTAGATGGCAGGGGTCACAATGAGCAGTTCTTC. Its protein product is CASSLDGRGHNEQFF.

The chain has TRBV6-5 and TRBJ1-6, with D hard to call. The V gene's germline CDR1 is MNHEY and CDR2 SVGAGI. V gave up 8 bases and J gave up 7 bases, with 9 bases separating them. The CDR3 length is 12 residues. Here the CDR3 reads CASRLGNSPLHF. CDR3 sequence (DNA): TGTGCCAGCCGGTTGGGCAATTCACCCCTCCACTTT.

This clone is a singleton in its sample. The V gene is TRBV5-6, the J gene TRBJ1-3; 8 bases match TRBD1. J lost 4 bases, V lost 2 bases, and 5 bases had no gene match. The germline V gene encodes CDR1 SGHDT and CDR2 YYEEEE. The CDR3 sequence is 15 residues long. The CDR3 sequence: CASSFQGARGNTIYF. DNA for the CDR3: TGTGCCAGCAGCTTTCAGGGGGCTCGAGGAAACACCATATATTTT.

This clone was counted a single time. The V call is TRBV3-1 (or the pseudogene TRBV3-2), the J call TRBJ2-3; TRBD1 aligns across 7 bases. Germline CDR1 LGHDT, CDR2 YNNKEL (reference sequence). V lost 4 bases, J lost 4 bases, and 8 bases stayed unmatched. The CDR3 has 15 amino acids. The chain's CDR3 is CASSPPGQDPDTQYF. The CDR3 bases are TGTGCCAGCAGCCCCCCCGGACAGGACCCAGATACGCAGTATTTT.

The chain combines TRBV7-9 with TRBJ1-1; 9 nucleotides agree with TRBD1. This CDR3 comprises 14 residues. Germline CDR1 is SEHNR and CDR2 is FQNEAQ (reference sequence). V lost 5 bases, J lost 4 bases, and 5 bases stayed unmatched. The CDR3 sequence is CASSVTGGGTEAFF. DNA for the CDR3: TGTGCCAGCAGCGTTACAGGGGGCGGCACTGAAGCTTTCTTT.

The chain has TRBV7-7 and TRBJ2-2; 8 bases map to TRBD1. CDR1 and CDR2 (germline): SSHAT, FNYEAQ (reference sequence). The length of the CDR3 is 15 residues. Unmatched junction bases numbered 3, after V lost 5 bases and J lost 1 base. For the CDR3, the DNA is TGTGCCAGCAGCCCACAGGGGGGGAACACCGGGGAGCTGTTTTTT. It yields the protein CASSPQGGNTGELFF.